The rows below give T cell receptor beta chains drawn from one sample of a study of blood T cell repertoires in COVID-19. The data were produced by immunoSEQ multiplex PCR, yet TCRdb's version contains in-frame clones alone and is incomplete. The data contain about 140,000 clones, more than 60% of them seen just once; the ten biggest clones take up 1.9%. The specimen sequenced was peripheral blood. These TCRs come from a woman aged 60-75 years with acute or convalescent COVID-19. Both conserved end residues are part of each CDR3. The order of the fields is CDR3 length, D gene, J gene, V gene, clone size, CDR3 DNA, CDR3 protein. The D gene is left open where the match is weak. Size values are once, few and many counts, or a class for expanded clones, and some rows have none.

12 | - | TRBJ2-1 | TRBV28 | - | TGTGCCAGCAGTTTATGGACTAGGGAGCAGTTCTTC | CASSLWTREQFF
16 | - | TRBJ1-1 | TRBV21-1 | - | TGTGCCAGCACGATTCCGGACAGACCCATGAACACTGAAGCTTTCTTT | CASTIPDRPMNTEAFF
14 | TRBD1 | TRBJ2-1 | TRBV7-9 | - | TGTGCCAGCAGCTTCCGGGACAGATACAATGAGCAGTTCTTC | CASSFRDRYNEQFF
18 | - | TRBJ2-7 | TRBV6-2/TRBV6-3 | - | TGTGCCAGCAGTTACTCGATTATATCCCCAGGGCGTCAGTACGAGCAGTACTTC | CASSYSIISPGRQYEQYF
14 | - | TRBJ1-4 | TRBV2 | - | TGTGCCAGCAAAGTGACAGCAACTAATGAAAAACTGTTTTTT | CASKVTATNEKLFF
21 | TRBD2 | TRBJ2-3 | TRBV5-1 | - | TGCGCCAGCAGCTTGGTAGGGCATCGGACTAGCGGGAGCCCTAGCACAGATACGCAGTATTTT | CASSLVGHRTSGSPSTDTQYF
14 | - | TRBJ2-7 | TRBV4-1 | - | TGCGCCAGCAGCGTACGGGACAACACCTACGAGCAGTACTTC | CASSVRDNTYEQYF
13 | - | TRBJ2-1 | TRBV7-8 | - | TGTGCCAGCAGCCCCCCGGGCTACAATGAGCAGTTCTTC | CASSPPGYNEQFF
15 | - | TRBJ1-3 | TRBV27 | - | TGTGCCAGCAGTTTCCCAGGGCCCTCTGGAAACACCATATATTTT | CASSFPGPSGNTIYF
15 | - | TRBJ2-7 | TRBV6-5 | once | TGTGCCAGCCTCGGCTGGAGGGTTTTCTCCTACGAGCAGTACTTC | CASLGWRVFSYEQYF
16 | - | TRBJ2-3 | TRBV5-5 | - | TGTGCCAGCAGCCCGAGCAGGTTAAGTTTTACAGATACGCAGTATTTT | CASSPSRLSFTDTQYF
14 | TRBD2 | TRBJ2-7 | TRBV3-1/TRBV3-2 | - | TGTGCCAGCAGCCGGAGCGGGGGAACTTACGAGCAGTACTTC | CASSRSGGTYEQYF
15 | TRBD1 | TRBJ1-6 | TRBV14 | - | TGTGCCAGCAGCCAAGACCCAGGGGGGAATTCACCCCTCCACTTT | CASSQDPGGNSPLHF
15 | TRBD1 | TRBJ1-2 | TRBV6-4 | few | TGTGCCAGCAGTGACCGGACAGGGGGCAACTATGGCTACACCTTC | CASSDRTGGNYGYTF
18 | TRBD2 | TRBJ2-7 | TRBV28 | - | TGTGCCAGCAGTTCCCCCATCACTAGCGGGAGATGGGCTTACGAGCAGTACTTC | CASSSPITSGRWAYEQYF
13 | - | TRBJ1-1 | TRBV11-2 | - | TGTGCCAGCACTCCCTTCTTGAACACTGAAGCTTTCTTT | CASTPFLNTEAFF
16 | TRBD1 | TRBJ1-6 | TRBV27 | once | TGTGCCAGCAGTTTAACGACAGGGGGCTTCAATTCACCCCTCCACTTT | CASSLTTGGFNSPLHF
13 | - | TRBJ2-2 | TRBV28 | - | TGTGCCAGCGAGGATGCGAACACCGGGGAGCTGTTTTTT | CASEDANTGELFF
14 | TRBD1 | TRBJ1-1 | TRBV28 | once | TGTGCCAGCAGTTTACCCATTGGACAGGGTTCTTCTTTCTTT | CASSLPIGQGSSFF
15 | - | TRBJ2-1 | TRBV10-2 | few | TGCGCCAGCAAGGCACGAGCGGCAACCTACAATGAGCAGTTCTTC | CASKARAATYNEQFF
14 | - | TRBJ2-1 | TRBV19 | - | TGTGCCAGTAGTATTGATGGCAACAACAATGAGCAGTTCTTC | CASSIDGNNNEQFF
16 | - | TRBJ2-1 | TRBV7-6 | - | TGTGCCAGCAGCTTAGGGGTGAGCGGGTCCGCCAATGAGCAGTTCTTC | CASSLGVSGSANEQFF
14 | - | TRBJ1-2 | TRBV11-2 | - | TGTGCCAGCAGCTTAGTACAGGGAAACTATGGCTACACCTTC | CASSLVQGNYGYTF
15 | TRBD2 | TRBJ2-7 | TRBV5-4 | - | TGTGCCAGCAGCCGTAGCGGGAGGGCCGCGTACGAGCAGTACTTC | CASSRSGRAAYEQYF
12 | - | TRBJ2-7 | TRBV7-9 | - | TGTGCCAGCAGCGCTACCATATACGAGCAGTACTTC | CASSATIYEQYF
15 | - | TRBJ2-2 | TRBV3-1/TRBV3-2 | - | TGTGCCAGCAGCCTACGGATCGGGGTTGCCGGGGAGCTGTTTTTT | CASSLRIGVAGELFF
18 | TRBD2 | TRBJ2-1 | TRBV3-1/TRBV3-2 | - | TGTGCCAGCAGCCCTCAGGGTCGACTAGCGGGAGGGCCTTATGAGCAGTTCTTC | CASSPQGRLAGGPYEQFF
15 | TRBD2 | TRBJ2-1 | TRBV19 | - | TGTGCCAGTACCACAGCGGGGAGCTCCTACAATGAGCAGTTCTTC | CASTTAGSSYNEQFF
11 | - | TRBJ2-3 | TRBV14 | - | TGTGCCAGCAGCCACTCAGATACGCAGTATTTT | CASSHSDTQYF
15 | TRBD1 | TRBJ1-2 | TRBV28 | - | TGTGCCAGCAGTTCTACGCCGGGACAGGGGACCGGCTACACCTTC | CASSSTPGQGTGYTF
14 | - | TRBJ1-2 | TRBV6-5 | - | TGTGCCAGCAGTTATCTCGGGGCTAACTATGGCTACACCTTC | CASSYLGANYGYTF
15 | TRBD2 | TRBJ2-1 | TRBV2 | few | TGTGCCAGCAGGGCCCTAGCGGCCTCCTACAATGAGCAGTTCTTC | CASRALAASYNEQFF
12 | - | TRBJ2-3 | TRBV27 | - | TGTGCCAGCAGTAGAGGCACAGATACGCAGTATTTT | CASSRGTDTQYF
14 | - | TRBJ2-7 | TRBV7-2 | once | TGTGCCAGCAGCTTAGGGGGCAGGGGCGACGAGCAGTACTTC | CASSLGGRGDEQYF
13 | - | TRBJ2-1 | TRBV19 | - | TGTGCCAGTAGTATTTTTCAGGGCTACGAGCAGTTCTTC | CASSIFQGYEQFF